The next 28 T cell receptor beta chains were all read from a single sample in a study of blood T cell repertoires in COVID-19. Generated by immunoSEQ multiplex PCR, the TCRdb table keeps only in-frame clones and is missing some. The sample lists some 170,000 clones, more than 60% occurring once. The specimen was peripheral blood. These receptor sequences come from a man in his 60s with acute or convalescent COVID-19.

CDR3 nucleotide sequence: TGTGCCTGGAGTGTAGGAGCATCTGGGGCCAACGTCCTGACTTTC. Protein: CAWSVGASGANVLTF. This sequence joins TRBV30 and TRBJ2-6; D is uncertain. From germline, CDR1 is GTSNPN and CDR2 SVGIG (reference sequence). The CDR3 length is 15 residues. The germline V and J ends were trimmed by 0 bases and 1 base, with 7 bases remaining between them.

The chain combines TRBV25-1 with TRBJ1-2; TRBD1 matches 8 bases. The CDR3 runs to 14 residues. V lost 1 base and J lost 8; bases outside the gene matches: 6. Per germline, CDR1 MGHDK and CDR2 SYGVNS. The CDR3 DNA is TGTGCCAGCAGTGAATCCTTTTCAGGGGGCGGCTACACCTTC. Translation gives CASSESFSGGGYTF.

V usage is TRBV6-5 and J usage is TRBJ2-3; 9 nucleotides align to TRBD2. J lost 3 bases, V lost 6 bases, and 7 bases had no gene match. CDR3 length: 15 amino acids. Germline values: CDR1 MNHEY, CDR2 SVGAGI. The CDR3 nucleotides are TGTGCCAGCAGGCTAGCGGGGTATGCGACAGATACGCAGTATTTT. This encodes CASRLAGYATDTQYF.

This clone has at least ten counts. The chain couples TRBV5-5 to TRBJ2-3; D possibly corresponds to TRBD1 (6 bases). Germline values: CDR1 SGHKS, CDR2 YYEKEE (reference sequence). This CDR3 is 15 amino acids long. With 5 bases removed from V and 0 bases from J, the gap between germline ends came to 13 bases. DNA of the CDR3: TGTGCCAGCAGGCCGACAGGTACTAGCACAGATACGCAGTATTTT. Its translation is CASRPTGTSTDTQYF.

As concerns this clone: An end of the junction does not agree with germline; a read error may underlie this. The chain couples TRBV24-1 to TRBJ2-7; D is uncertain. The germline V gene encodes CDR1 KGHDR and CDR2 SFDVKD. The CDR3 runs to 12 residues. The chain's CDR3 is CATSDLNYKQYF. CDR3 DNA sequence: TGTGCCACCAGTGATCTGAACTACAAGCAGTACTTC.

The rearrangement links TRBV6-2 or TRBV6-3 to TRBJ1-2; tentatively, D is TRBD1 (6 bases). This CDR3 spans 15 amino acids. Trimming took 6 bases from V and 4 from J, leaving 18 bases between them. Per the germline V gene, CDR1 is MNHEY and CDR2 is SVGEGT. CDR3 region: CASSSTGYKIYGYTF. The CDR3 region has the DNA TGTGCCAGCAGCTCCACAGGGTACAAGATCTATGGCTACACCTTC.

The CDR3 DNA is TGCGCCAGCAGCAAAGGGGGCTCTGGAAACACCATATATTTT. The encoded protein is CASSKGGSGNTIYF. V is TRBV5-1 and J is TRBJ1-3, with TRBD1 as a possible D gene (6 bases). This CDR3 contains 14 residues. Germline-derived CDR1 and CDR2 are SGHRS and YFSETQ. V lost 4 bases and J 0 bases, leaving 8 bases between the germline ends.

The chain recombines TRBV5-1 with TRBJ2-6, with TRBD1 matching 9 bases. The CDR3 is 18 residues long. The V and J ends lost 2 bases and 0 bases, in that order; junction bases with no gene match: 6. Per the germline V gene, CDR1 is SGHRS and CDR2 is YFSETQ. CDR3 loop: CASSFGQGLGSGANVLTF. The CDR3 DNA reads as TGCGCCAGCAGCTTCGGACAGGGGCTAGGCTCTGGGGCCAACGTCCTGACTTTC.

The chain uses TRBV30 and TRBJ1-2, with 10 nucleotides matching TRBD1. Germline loops: CDR1 GTSNPN, CDR2 SVGIG (reference sequence). This CDR3 is 12 amino acids long. J lost 7 bases, V lost 5 bases, and 4 bases had no gene match. This chain's CDR3 is CAWDRGLTGYTF. CDR3 DNA: TGTGCCTGGGACAGGGGGCTAACTGGCTACACCTTC.

This rearrangement joins TRBV6-5 to TRBJ2-3, with no clear D. With 5 bases removed from V and 4 bases from J, the gap between germline ends came to 10 bases. The CDR3 contains 13 residues. Germline V gene data show CDR1 as MNHEY and CDR2 as SVGAGI. CDR3 sequence (DNA): TGTGCCAGCAGTCAGCGACTCGCAGATACGCAGTATTTT. Translated: CASSQRLADTQYF.

The chain is built from TRBV25-1 and TRBJ1-2; 9 bases align to TRBD1. CDR3 length equals 15 residues. Unmatched junction bases numbered 7, after V lost 2 bases and J lost 6 bases. From germline, CDR1 is MGHDK and CDR2 SYGVNS. The CDR3 spells CASSETGQGNNGYTF. The CDR3 DNA is TGTGCCAGCAGTGAAACCGGACAGGGGAATAATGGCTACACCTTC.

CDR3: CAWSVSDEQYF. CDR3 bases: TGTGCCTGGAGTGTGTCCGACGAGCAGTACTTC. The genes are TRBV30 and TRBJ2-7; D is unclear. Germline V gene lookup returns CDR1 GTSNPN and CDR2 SVGIG (reference sequence). The V end was cut by 0 bases, the J end by 5 bases, with 5 bases between. The CDR3 runs 11 residues.

The chain has TRBV28 and TRBJ1-2; 7 nucleotides line up with TRBD1. Germline V lookup: CDR1 MDHEN, CDR2 SYDVKM. J lost 3 bases, V lost 2 bases, and 3 bases had no gene match. The CDR3 loop spans 14 amino acids. This CDR3 reads CASSLLGTDYGYTF. Here the CDR3 DNA reads TGTGCCAGCAGTTTACTAGGGACAGACTATGGCTACACCTTC.

The rearrangement uses TRBV15 and TRBJ1-2, with D possibly matching TRBD1 (6 bases). This CDR3 region has 14 residues. Trimming cost V 0 bases and J 4 bases, with 9 bases left between them. Germline assignment: CDR1 LNHNV and CDR2 YYDKDF (reference sequence). CDR3 sequence (DNA): TGTGCCACCAGCAGAGATACAGGGAGCTATGGCTACACCTTC. Translation: CATSRDTGSYGYTF.

The chain couples TRBV24-1 to TRBJ2-5; possibly TRBD1 for D (5 bases). CDR1 KGHDR and CDR2 SFDVKD come from the germline V gene. With 4 bases removed from V and 4 bases from J, the gap between germline ends came to 9 bases. The CDR3 extends over 13 amino acids. CDR3 sequence (DNA): TGTGCCACCAGTGAGGCAGGGTTAGAGACCCAGTACTTC. Amino acids: CATSEAGLETQYF.

The CDR3 region is CASSLYPGTGAIGYTF. The DNA of the CDR3 is TGTGCCAGTAGTCTGTACCCCGGGACAGGGGCGATCGGCTACACCTTC. This chain connects TRBV19 to TRBJ1-2; TRBD1 aligns across 10 bases. V lost 5 bases, J lost 8 bases, and 14 bases stayed unmatched. Germline values: CDR1 LNHDA, CDR2 SQIVND (reference sequence). CDR3 length: 16 amino acids.

J is TRBJ2-2 and V is TRBV7-9; D is perhaps TRBD1 (5 bases). CDR1 SEHNR and CDR2 FQNEAQ come from the germline V gene (reference sequence). The CDR3 contains 15 residues. The V gene lost 8 bases and the J gene lost 4 bases, with 17 bases spanning the gap. CDR3 coding DNA: TGTGCCAGCCCCCCCCCGCAGGGTGGCACCGGGGAGCTGTTTTTT. Translation: CASPPPQGGTGELFF.

The chain carries TRBV6-5 and TRBJ2-7; 11 nucleotides align to TRBD1. Germline CDR1 and CDR2: MNHEY and SVGAGI. The CDR3 is made up of 15 amino acids. V dropped 6 bases and J dropped 2; count of bases not matched to a gene: 6. The CDR3: CASRAGTGGTYEQYF. CDR3 sequence (DNA): TGTGCCAGCAGGGCTGGGACAGGGGGTACCTACGAGCAGTACTTC.

J is TRBJ1-1 and V is TRBV20-1, with D unresolved. This CDR3 is 13 amino acids long. Germline V gives CDR1 DFQATT, CDR2 SNEGSKA (reference sequence). V was shortened by 3 bases and J by 3 bases, with 11 bases between the two germline ends. CDR3 DNA sequence: TGCAGTGCTAGTCGGGTCAGCCACACTGAAGCTTTCTTT. Encoded protein: CSASRVSHTEAFF.

The sample holds one count of this clone. This chain uses TRBV19 with TRBJ2-7; tentatively, D is TRBD2 (5 bases). CDR1 LNHDA and CDR2 SQIVND come from the germline V gene (reference sequence). CDR3 length: 14 amino acids. V gave up 3 bases and J gave up 4 bases, with 13 bases separating them. The CDR3 loop is CASSIYPGDYEQYF. The CDR3 DNA sequence: TGTGCCAGTAGTATCTACCCCGGGGATTACGAGCAGTACTTC.

The rearrangement uses TRBV2 and TRBJ1-5; no clear D. In germline, CDR1 is SNHLY, CDR2 FYNNEI. This CDR3 spans 14 amino acids. Trimming took 2 bases from V and 4 from J, leaving 9 bases between them. CDR3 region: CASSEMAENQPQHF. CDR3 in DNA: TGTGCCAGCAGTGAAATGGCAGAAAATCAGCCCCAGCATTTT.

J is TRBJ1-4 and V is TRBV5-4; 7 bases agree with TRBD1. The germline CDR1 and CDR2 sequences are SGHNT and YYREEE (reference sequence). The CDR3 has 17 amino acids. Losses at the gene ends were 3 bases for V and 0 bases for J; bases not matched to a gene: 8. CDR3 DNA: TGTGCCAGCAGCTCCCGACAGGGATTTTCAACTAATGAAAAACTGTTTTTT. Its translation is CASSSRQGFSTNEKLFF.

The V gene is TRBV4-3, the J gene TRBJ2-2, with D tentatively TRBD1 (5 bases). The CDR3 loop spans 16 amino acids. Trimming left V 0 bases short and J 2 bases short, with 10 bases between. From germline, CDR1 is LGHNA and CDR2 YSLEER. The CDR3 coding sequence is TGCGCCAGCAGCCAAGATACAGGACACAACACCGGGGAGCTGTTTTTT. Residues: CASSQDTGHNTGELFF.

The chain recombines TRBV11-3 with TRBJ2-5, with D possibly matching TRBD2 (5 bases). The germline CDR1 and CDR2 sequences are SGHNT and YENEEA. This CDR3 spans 14 amino acids. Trimming took off 0 bases at V and 5 bases at J, with 10 bases between the two ends. In DNA form, the CDR3 reads TGTGCCAGCAGCTTAGATCCTAGCTCGGAGACCCAGTACTTC. Translation: CASSLDPSSETQYF.

This clone was observed a handful of times. This chain connects TRBV11-2 to TRBJ1-3, with 9 bases aligning to TRBD1. There are 17 residues in the CDR3. The germline V gene encodes CDR1 SGHAT and CDR2 FQNNGV. V lost 5 bases and J lost 1; bases outside the gene matches: 9. CDR3 loop: CASSPTDRGYSGNTIYF. The CDR3 nucleotides read TGTGCCAGCAGCCCGACGGACAGGGGATATTCTGGAAACACCATATATTTT. The full variable domain, rest sourced from reference TRBV11-2 and TRBJ1-3, is EAGVAQSPRYKIIEKRQSVAFWCNPISGHATLYWYQQILGQGPKLLIQFQNNGVVDDSQLPKDRFSAERLKGVDSTLKIQPAKLEDSAVYLCASSPTDRGYSGNTIYFGEGSWLTVV.

V usage is TRBV30 and J usage is TRBJ2-1, with a weak D call TRBD2 (5 bases). This CDR3 region has 13 residues. V gave up 5 bases and J gave up 6 bases, with 14 bases separating them. Per germline, CDR1 GTSNPN and CDR2 SVGIG (reference sequence). The CDR3 here is CAWGLAGGNEQFF. In DNA, the CDR3 is TGTGCCTGGGGACTCGCCGGTGGCAATGAGCAGTTCTTC.

The V call is TRBV4-2, the J call TRBJ2-5; TRBD2 matches 12 bases. The CDR3 totals 17 residues. The germline CDR1 and CDR2 sequences are LGHNA and YNFKEQ. The trim removed 1 base at V and 3 bases at J, leaving 6 bases unmatched. As DNA, the CDR3 is TGTGCCAGCAGCCAAGCGAGGCTAGCGGGGGGGGAAGAGACCCAGTACTTC. Amino acid sequence: CASSQARLAGGEETQYF.

The chain is built from TRBV7-6 and TRBJ2-4; 9 bases align to TRBD1. The ends lost 5 bases at V and 6 bases at J; junction bases unmatched: 8. There are 15 residues in the CDR3. Germline V gene sequence: CDR1 SGHVS, CDR2 FNYEAQ. Here the CDR3 reads CASSPGTGKGNIQYF. The CDR3 DNA follows: TGTGCCAGCAGCCCAGGGACAGGGAAGGGAAACATTCAGTACTTC.